These 25 T cell receptor beta chains were all obtained from the same sample, sequenced in a study of regulatory T cells in long-lasting Graves disease. Described time point: persistent/refractory GD, antithyroid drugs over 5 years with positive TRAb. The TCR library used RNA extracted from PBMCs. Construction of the TCR beta libraries employed iRepertoire HTBI primers in conjunction with Arm-PCR of CDR3 regions. TCRdb re-called the multiplex PCR reads with MiXCR, one entry per CDR3 protein. There are roughly 470,000 distinct CDR3 sequences in the sample; about 20% occur only once, and under 9% lies in the top ten. The sequencing here drew on peripheral blood mononuclear cells (PBMCs), taken when the disease was refractory, from a patient treated with antithyroid drugs. Receptor source: a female donor with Graves disease.

This chain uses TRBV6-1 with TRBJ1-2, with D uncertain. Between the trimmed V and J ends, which lost 5 bases and 8 bases, there was a span of 18 bases. The germline V gene has CDR1 MNHNS and CDR2 SASEGT. The CDR3 is 14 amino acids. The CDR3 nucleotides are TGTGCCAGCAGTCCGGGGAGAGTTTTGGAAGGCTACACCTTC. The encoded protein is CASSPGRVLEGYTF.

For this clonotype: This may be a read error, as it is one base from a much larger clone. This chain links TRBV11-2 with TRBJ1-3, with a tentative D call TRBD1 (5 bases). There are 15 residues in the CDR3. The germline V gene encodes CDR1 SGHAT and CDR2 FQNNGV. CDR3 loop: CASSAGPGGGNTTYF. For the CDR3, the DNA is TGTGCCAGCAGCGCCGGCCCGGGGGGAGGAAACACCACATATTTT.

To note about this clonotype: A much larger clonotype is one base distant, so this may be a read error. V usage is TRBV6-2 or TRBV6-3 and J usage is TRBJ2-7; 7 bases are shared with TRBD1. The germline CDR1 and CDR2 sequences are MNHEY and SVGEGT. The ends lost 5 bases at V and 5 bases at J; junction bases unmatched: 6. This CDR3 comprises 13 residues. The DNA for the CDR3 is TGTGCCAGCAGTGGCCAGGGGGTCAACGAGCAGTACTTC. Translation gives CASSGQGVNEQYF.

J is TRBJ2-7 and V is TRBV20-1; 12 bases line up with TRBD2. Per the germline V gene, CDR1 is DFQATT and CDR2 is SNEGSKA (reference sequence). The V segment lost 5 bases and the J segment 1 base; nucleotides outside the gene matches: 3. This CDR3 region has 14 residues. DNA for the CDR3: TGCAGTGCTCAGACTAGCGGGAGATCCTACGAGCAGTACTTC. Translating it yields CSAQTSGRSYEQYF.

The J gene is TRBJ1-5, the V gene TRBV9; D not resolved. The CDR3 has 15 residues. The V and J ends lost 4 bases and 5 bases respectively, with 16 bases between them. Germline CDR1 and CDR2: SGDLS and YYNGEE. The CDR3 here is CASSPSDSYHQPQHF. CDR3 bases: TGTGCCAGCAGCCCGAGTGATAGTTACCATCAGCCCCAGCATTTT.

The genes are TRBV6-2 or TRBV6-3 and TRBJ1-1; D is unresolved. V lost 2 bases, J lost 0 bases, and 7 bases lay in between. The CDR3 sequence is 14 residues long. Germline V gene lookup returns CDR1 MNHEY and CDR2 SVGEGT. CDR3 region: CASSYRSMNTEAFF. The CDR3 DNA follows: TGTGCCAGCAGTTACCGCAGCATGAACACTGAAGCTTTCTTT.

This clonotype has at least ten counts. The V and J genes are TRBV7-2 and TRBJ2-7, with 9 positions matching TRBD2. From germline, CDR1 is SGHTA and CDR2 FQGNSA. This CDR3 comprises 14 residues. The J segment lost 8 bases and the V segment lost 5 bases, leaving 10 bases of the junction unmatched. CDR3 in DNA: TGTGCCAGCAGCAGTAGCGGGAGCGGGTTAAAGCAGTACTTC. Its protein is CASSSSGSGLKQYF. Based on the CDR3 plus reference TRBV7-2 and TRBJ2-7, the full variable domain is GAGVSQSPSNKVTEKGKDVELRCDPISGHTALYWYRQSLGQGLEFLIYFQGNSAPDKSGLPSDRFSAERTGGSVSTLTIQRTQQEDSAVYLCASSSSGSGLKQYFGPGTRLTVT.

This clonotype was recorded many times. The chain's CDR3 is CATSDLGESGANVLTF. The CDR3 region has the DNA TGTGCCACCAGTGATTTAGGGGAATCTGGGGCCAACGTCCTGACTTTC. The chain links TRBV24-1 to TRBJ2-6; TRBD1 is a possible D gene (5 bases). Germline CDR1 KGHDR, CDR2 SFDVKD. This CDR3 comprises 16 residues. V was shortened by 1 base and J by 1 base, with 7 bases between the two germline ends.

In this sample, this clonotype turned up a few times. This chain connects TRBV30 to TRBJ2-7; no definite D call. V shed 2 bases and J shed 3 bases, with 20 bases lying between them. Germline loops: CDR1 GTSNPN, CDR2 SVGIG (reference sequence). This CDR3 has 16 residues. The CDR3 nucleotides read TGTGCCTGGAGTTTCACCCCGTGGACCACGAACTACGAGCAGTACTTC. The encoded protein is CAWSFTPWTTNYEQYF.

There are many counts of this clonotype. Here the CDR3 reads CASSFQSEQYF. For the CDR3, the DNA is TGTGCCAGCAGTTTTCAGTCCGAGCAGTACTTC. The chain combines TRBV28 with TRBJ2-7; D not certain. The CDR3 spans 11 residues. CDR1 is MDHEN and CDR2 is SYDVKM in the germline V gene. V was shortened by 3 bases and J by 6 bases, with 6 bases between the two germline ends. Full variable domain (remainder filled in from reference TRBV28 and TRBJ2-7): DVKVTQSSRYLVKRTGEKVFLECVQDMDHENMFWYRQDPGLGLRLIYFSYDVKMKEKGDIPEGYSVSREKKERFSLILESASTNQTSMYLCASSFQSEQYFGPGTRLTVT.

The sample holds many counts of this clonotype. The chain has TRBV12-5 and TRBJ1-2; 8 bases fit TRBD1. The CDR3 has 17 residues. The V segment lost 0 bases and the J segment 3 bases; nucleotides outside the gene matches: 9. CDR1 is LGHNT, CDR2 FRNRAP, per germline. The CDR3 nucleotides are TGTGCTAGTGGTTTGGTACTGGGACAGGAGATTCACTATGGCTACACCTTC. Residues: CASGLVLGQEIHYGYTF.

A remark on this clonotype: A much more abundant neighbour one base away suggests this may be a read error. The rearrangement uses TRBV15 and TRBJ1-5; D uncertain. This CDR3 region has 14 residues. V dropped 2 bases and J dropped 6 bases, with 11 bases sitting between them. Germline assignment: CDR1 LNHNV and CDR2 YYDKDF (reference sequence). The CDR3 DNA reads as TGTGCCACCAGCAGAAAGGGTGGGATTCAGCCCCAGCATTTT. Protein product: CATSRKGGIQPQHF.

The V call is TRBV16, the J call TRBJ1-1, with TRBD1 matching over 7 bases. Germline lookup yields CDR1 KGHSY and CDR2 FQNENV. V dropped 4 bases and J dropped 7; count of bases not matched to a gene: 9. CDR3 length: 14 amino acids. The CDR3 bases are TGTGCCAGCAGCCTCTCCGGGACAGCAGATGAAGCTTTCTTT. Translated, it gives CASSLSGTADEAFF. The variable domain in full, completed from reference TRBV16 and TRBJ1-1, reads GEEVAQTPKHLVRGEGQKAKLYCAPIKGHSYVFWYQQVLKNEFKFLISFQNENVFDETGMPKERFSAKCLPNSPCSLEIQATKLEDSAVYFCASSLSGTADEAFFGQGTRLTVV.

At least ten counts were recorded for this clonotype. V gene TRBV18 combines with J gene TRBJ2-7; the D gene is possibly TRBD1 (6 bases). The V gene lost 6 bases and the J gene lost 6 bases, with 12 bases spanning the gap. The CDR3 loop spans 12 amino acids. Germline V gives CDR1 KGHSH, CDR2 LQKENI. CDR3 amino acids: CASSPTGGEQYF. CDR3 DNA: TGTGCCAGCTCCCCGACAGGTGGCGAGCAGTACTTC.

V gene TRBV29-1 combines with J gene TRBJ2-5; 7 bases map to TRBD1. Germline V gives CDR1 SQVTM, CDR2 ANQGSEA. The CDR3 loop spans 15 amino acids. Unmatched junction bases numbered 14, after V lost 6 bases and J lost 4 bases. CDR3 nucleotide sequence: TGCAGCGTCTCTATGACAGGGTTCATGGTAGAGACCCAGTACTTC. Encoded protein: CSVSMTGFMVETQYF. Complete variable domain (other parts from reference TRBV29-1 and TRBJ2-5): SAVISQKPSRDICQRGTSLTIQCQVDSQVTMMFWYRQQPGQSLTLIATANQGSEATYESGFVIDKFPISRPNLTFSTLTVSNMSPEDSSIYLCSVSMTGFMVETQYFGPGTRLLVL.

This clonotype was detected many times. CDR3 amino acids: CSASRLAGALYEQYF. The CDR3 DNA reads as TGCAGTGCCTCTCGACTAGCGGGGGCCCTCTACGAGCAGTACTTC. The chain employs TRBV20-1 and TRBJ2-7; 12 bases map to TRBD2. V lost 6 bases, J lost 3 bases, and 9 bases stayed unmatched. The CDR3 is made up of 15 amino acids. Germline V gene sequence: CDR1 DFQATT, CDR2 SNEGSKA (reference sequence).

This clonotype was seen a few times. The chain uses TRBV19 and TRBJ2-7; D possibly matches TRBD1 or TRBD2 (5 bases each). This CDR3 has 15 residues. Germline V gene lookup returns CDR1 LNHDA and CDR2 SQIVND (reference sequence). The V end lost 6 bases, the J end lost 0 bases, and 15 bases lay between the germline ends. The CDR3 spells CASRQDRDGSYEQYF. The CDR3 bases are TGTGCCAGTAGGCAGGACCGGGACGGCTCCTACGAGCAGTACTTC.

This clonotype appeared many times. This chain connects TRBV28 to TRBJ2-7; 8 bases line up with TRBD2. The V gene's germline CDR1 is MDHEN and CDR2 SYDVKM. With 3 bases clipped from V and 0 bases from J, the junction kept 16 bases outside the gene matches. The CDR3 sequence is 19 residues long. For the CDR3, the DNA is TGTGCCAGCAGTTTCAAAATTCTAAGCGGGAGCTCCCCCTCCTACGAGCAGTACTTC. This codes for CASSFKILSGSSPSYEQYF.

The V gene is TRBV19, the J gene TRBJ2-5; 9 nucleotides match TRBD1. Germline-derived CDR1 and CDR2 are LNHDA and SQIVND (reference sequence). The CDR3 loop spans 14 amino acids. V was pared by 4 bases and J by 6 bases, with 6 bases of the junction left unmatched. The CDR3 bases are TGTGCCAGTAGTACTACAGGGGGCCGGCAGACCCAGTACTTC. It is translated as CASSTTGGRQTQYF.

V is TRBV28 and J is TRBJ2-2, with 8 bases fitting TRBD1. CDR3 length: 16 amino acids. J was trimmed by 4 bases and V by 3 bases; bases with no gene match: 7. Germline assignment: CDR1 MDHEN and CDR2 SYDVKM. CDR3 in DNA: TGTGCCAGCAGTTTCCGCGGACAGGGAGCCACCGGGGAGCTGTTTTTT. It codes for CASSFRGQGATGELFF.

The chain's CDR3 is CSALTTGWWTEAFF. As DNA, the CDR3 is TGCAGTGCCCTGACGACAGGGTGGTGGACTGAAGCTTTCTTT. The J gene is TRBJ1-1, the V gene TRBV20-1; 7 bases agree with TRBD1. The CDR3 is 14 residues long. Trimming removed 6 bases from V and 5 bases from J; junction bases left unmatched: 12. Germline assignment: CDR1 DFQATT and CDR2 SNEGSKA (reference sequence).

This clonotype occurred many times. The chain is built from TRBV27 and TRBJ1-1, with D hard to call. The CDR3 is made up of 15 amino acids. Germline V gene data show CDR1 as MNHEY and CDR2 as SMNVEV (reference sequence). The V end was cut by 0 bases, the J end by 2 bases, with 10 bases between. CDR3 DNA: TGTGCCAGCAGTTTATCGAGGACTGATAACACTGAAGCTTTCTTT. It translates to CASSLSRTDNTEAFF.

This sequence joins TRBV25-1 and TRBJ2-5; D ambiguous. The CDR3 is 14 residues long. The V gene's germline CDR1 is MGHDK and CDR2 SYGVNS. The ends were cut back, 1 base at V and 7 bases at J, with 13 bases in the middle. The chain's CDR3 is CASSELGLRGTQYF. For the CDR3, the DNA is TGTGCCAGCAGTGAATTGGGCCTCCGCGGGACCCAGTACTTC.

This clonotype has ten or more counts. CDR3 amino acids: CASSPSGDRRGYTF. CDR3 sequence (DNA): TGTGCCAGCTCACCGTCAGGGGATCGGCGGGGCTACACCTTC. The chain uses TRBV18 and TRBJ1-2, with D possibly TRBD1 on 6 matching bases. Germline CDR1 is KGHSH and CDR2 is LQKENI. The CDR3 length is 14 residues. Trimming took 3 bases from V and 8 from J, leaving 16 bases between them. Full variable domain (outside the CDR3, taken from reference TRBV18 and TRBJ1-2): NAGVMQNPRHLVRRRGQEARLRCSPMKGHSHVYWYRQLPEEGLKFMVYLQKENIIDESGMPKERFSAEFPKEGPSILRIQQVVRGDSAAYFCASSPSGDRRGYTFGSGTRLTVV.

This clonotype came up many times. The rearrangement links TRBV19 to TRBJ1-1, with TRBD1 matching over 9 bases. The germline V gene encodes CDR1 LNHDA and CDR2 SQIVND (reference sequence). With V trimmed by 4 bases and J by 0 bases, 6 bases remained unmatched. The CDR3 runs to 16 residues. CDR3 residues: CASSKQGAMVNTEAFF. In DNA, the CDR3 is TGTGCCAGTAGTAAACAGGGGGCTATGGTGAACACTGAAGCTTTCTTT.